Each of the 8 T cell receptor beta chains below was sequenced from the same sample in a study of response to subunit inactivated influenza vaccine. A single record per CDR3 protein comes from TCRdb applying MiXCR to the RT-PCR reads. The table lists 500,000 to 600,000 distinct CDR3 sequences, 12% of them singletons. The sequenced sample was PBMCs from blood, obtained on the day of vaccination. The receptor set was obtained from a man aged 50-59 years who received an inactivated influenza vaccine.

This clonotype was seen only a few times. The gene calls are TRBV2 and TRBJ2-1; 9 positions match TRBD1. CDR3 length equals 14 residues. Germline values: CDR1 SNHLY, CDR2 FYNNEI. V gave up 7 bases and J gave up 7 bases; unmatched junction bases: 8. The CDR3: CASIVGQGLNEQFF. DNA of the CDR3: TGTGCCAGCATAGTGGGACAGGGTTTAAATGAGCAGTTCTTC. Full variable domain (missing parts from reference TRBV2 and TRBJ2-1): EPEVTQTPSHQVTQMGQEVILRCVPISNHLYFYWYRQILGQKVEFLVSFYNNEISEKSEIFDDQFSVERPDGSNFTLKIRSTKLEDSAMYFCASIVGQGLNEQFFGPGTRLTVL.

The rearrangement joins TRBV24-1 to TRBJ2-3, with TRBD1 matching 9 bases. Per the germline V gene, CDR1 is KGHDR and CDR2 is SFDVKD. The CDR3 has 15 amino acids. Trimming took 4 bases from V and 2 from J; bases not matched to a gene: 3. CDR3 sequence: CATSDGTGPTDTQYF. DNA of the CDR3: TGTGCCACCAGTGACGGGACAGGGCCCACAGATACGCAGTATTTT.

This clonotype was counted many times. V and J are TRBV10-3 and TRBJ2-3; 10 bases line up with TRBD1. V shed 10 bases, J shed 1 base, and the junction held 8 bases outside the gene matches. CDR3 length: 15 amino acids. CDR1 is ENHRY and CDR2 is SYGVKD in the germline V gene. The CDR3 bases are TGTGCCACTGCGTTTGGGACAGGGGGCACAGATACGCAGTATTTT. It codes for CATAFGTGGTDTQYF.

A remark on this clonotype: Compared with germline, one end of the junction differs, possibly owing to a read error. The chain recombines TRBV20-1 with TRBJ2-7, with TRBD2 matching over 8 bases. The CDR3 length is 12 residues. Germline values: CDR1 DFQATT, CDR2 SNEGSKA (reference sequence). For the CDR3, the DNA is TGCAGCGGACTTGCGGGGGGCGAGCCGCAGAAGTTC. Residues: CSGLAGGEPQKF.

The CDR3 region is CASSPGTGLDTQYF. DNA of the CDR3: TGCGCCAGCAGCCCAGGGACAGGGCTAGATACGCAGTATTTT. The J gene is TRBJ2-3, the V gene TRBV5-1; TRBD1 agrees at 9 bases. The CDR3 is 14 amino acids. V was pared by 4 bases and J by 5 bases, with 5 bases of the junction left unmatched. Per the germline V gene, CDR1 is SGHRS and CDR2 is YFSETQ.

V and J are TRBV7-2 and TRBJ2-7; 12 bases match TRBD1. The germline V gene encodes CDR1 SGHTA and CDR2 FQGNSA. Trimming removed 4 bases from V and 3 bases from J; junction bases left unmatched: 4. This CDR3 contains 15 residues. Here the CDR3 reads CASSSGQGANYEQYF. The CDR3 DNA reads as TGTGCCAGCAGCTCGGGACAGGGGGCGAACTACGAGCAGTACTTC.

The CDR3 region has the DNA TGCAGTGCTAGCGGAGGGACCCTAGCGGGAGTTTTAAAGACCCAGTACTTC. Protein sequence: CSASGGTLAGVLKTQYF. The J gene is TRBJ2-5, the V gene TRBV20-1; 10 nucleotides align to TRBD2. The CDR3 has 17 residues. The germline V gene encodes CDR1 DFQATT and CDR2 SNEGSKA (reference sequence). With 3 bases clipped from V and 6 bases from J, the junction kept 16 bases outside the gene matches.

This clonotype was found a few times. The chain employs TRBV20-1 and TRBJ2-3, with D uncertain. Germline values: CDR1 DFQATT, CDR2 SNEGSKA (reference sequence). Trimming left V 3 bases short and J 4 bases short, with 14 bases between. The CDR3 contains 14 residues. CDR3 sequence reads: CSARDHRSADTQYF. The CDR3 nucleotides read TGCAGTGCTAGGGACCATCGGTCGGCAGATACGCAGTATTTT.